Listed below are T cell receptor beta chains from one sample, sequenced in a study of CD8 T cells in Susac syndrome. TCRdb fed the immunoSEQ multiplex PCR reads into MiXCR, producing one record per CDR3 protein. The table shows 400,000 or so distinct CDR3 sequences, with more than 70% occurring only once. Sequencing input: CD8+ T cells from PBMCs. The source of these receptors is a human donor with multiple sclerosis. Each CDR3 is given with its conserved first and last residue. The D gene is left open where the match is weak. Only some rows state a clone size, as once, few, many or a class for expanded clones.

abundance,v_gene,j_gene,d_gene,CDR3nt,CDR3aa
.,TRBV12-3/TRBV12-4,TRBJ2-7,.,TGTGCCAGCAGTGGGACATTGTCCTACGAGCAGTACTTC,CASSGTLSYEQYF
once,TRBV28,TRBJ1-4,.,TGTGCCAGCGGCCTCCCGGGGGCTAATGAAAAACTGTTTTTT,CASGLPGANEKLFF
.,TRBV9,TRBJ1-1,.,TGTGCCAGCGAAAGGTCTCCGAACACTGAAGCTTTCTTT,CASERSPNTEAFF
.,TRBV11-1,TRBJ2-3,TRBD2,TGTGCCAGCACCTTAACCCCCTGGGATATCGGTAGCGGGCCGGCAGATACGCAGTATTTT,CASTLTPWDIGSGPADTQYF
.,TRBV4-1,TRBJ2-7,TRBD2,TGCGCCAGCAGCCTCAGGGCGGGAGGGTCCTACGAGCAGTACTTC,CASSLRAGGSYEQYF
.,TRBV27,TRBJ1-1,.,TGTGCCAGCAGTTTTGGGGGCGTCACTGAAGCTTTCTTT,CASSFGGVTEAFF
.,TRBV7-9,TRBJ1-2,.,TGTGCCAGCAGTAGACCATCAGGACACTATGGCTACACCTTC,CASSRPSGHYGYTF
.,TRBV5-6,TRBJ1-2,TRBD1,TGTGCCAGCAGCTTGGCCCGACAGGGCGGCTACGGCTACACCTTC,CASSLARQGGYGYTF
once,TRBV4-1,TRBJ2-7,.,TGCGCCAGCAGCCAAGATTCGGGGAACGCCTACGAGCAGTACTTC,CASSQDSGNAYEQYF
.,TRBV6-2/TRBV6-3,TRBJ2-7,.,TGTGCCAGCGGATTAGGACCTTCCTACGAGCAGTACTTC,CASGLGPSYEQYF
.,TRBV5-1,TRBJ2-7,.,TGCGCCAGCAGCTTTGATGGGGGGTCCTACGAGCAGTACTTC,CASSFDGGSYEQYF
.,TRBV30,TRBJ2-1,TRBD2,TGTGCCTGCCGGGCTAGCGGGAGATACGATGAGCAGTTCTTC,CACRASGRYDEQFF
once,TRBV6-5,TRBJ2-3,TRBD2,TGTGCCAGCAGTTACGTGGCTAGCGGGAGGCCTACGCACGAGGCAGATACGCAGTATTTT,CASSYVASGRPTHEADTQYF
.,TRBV28,TRBJ2-7,.,TGTGCCAGCAGATCTGCGGACTCCAGCTCCTACGAGCAGTACTTC,CASRSADSSSYEQYF
.,TRBV12-3/TRBV12-4,TRBJ1-2,.,TGTGCCAGCAGCCCCTATCCCAGGTCCTATGGCTACACCTTC,CASSPYPRSYGYTF
.,TRBV12-5,TRBJ2-2,.,TGTGCTAGTGGTTTGGTATTGGGCACCGACACCGGGGAGCTGTTTTTT,CASGLVLGTDTGELFF
few,TRBV27,TRBJ1-1,.,TGTGCCAGCATTTCATCGACTGAAGCTTTCTTT,CASISSTEAFF
.,TRBV6-1,TRBJ1-1,TRBD1,TGTGCCAGCAGTCAAGGACAGGGTGGGAGTTGGAACACTGAAGCTTTCTTT,CASSQGQGGSWNTEAFF
.,TRBV5-1,TRBJ1-1,.,TGCGCCAGCAGAGGTACCCCTGACACTGAAGCTTTCTTT,CASRGTPDTEAFF
.,TRBV7-2,TRBJ2-7,.,TGTGCCAGCAGCTTGCGGGACAAACCTTACGAGCAGTACTTC,CASSLRDKPYEQYF
.,TRBV7-8,TRBJ2-2,TRBD2,TGTGCCAGCAGCTTAGGGAGACTAGCGGGGAAAAACACCGGGGAGCTGTTTTTT,CASSLGRLAGKNTGELFF
.,TRBV12-3/TRBV12-4,TRBJ2-1,.,TGTGCCAGCAGCCTGGCTACTAACGAGCAGTTCTTC,CASSLATNEQFF
.,TRBV27,TRBJ2-7,.,TGTGCCAGCAGTTTATCTGCCTCCGAGCAGTACTTC,CASSLSASEQYF
.,TRBV7-6,TRBJ2-7,.,TGTGCCAGCAGCCAGAGCGGAAGCTCCTACGAGCAGTACTTC,CASSQSGSSYEQYF
once,TRBV27,TRBJ2-1,TRBD2,TGTGCCAGCAGTTTAGCGGGAGGGAGGTTGGATGAGCAGTTCTTC,CASSLAGGRLDEQFF
.,TRBV7-9,TRBJ2-1,TRBD2,TGTGCCAGCAGCTCTGGACTAGCGGGACCGATTAGCGATGAGCAGTTCTTC,CASSSGLAGPISDEQFF
.,TRBV7-9,TRBJ1-2,.,TGTGCCAGCAGCATTGCTAACTATGGCTACACCTTC,CASSIANYGYTF
.,TRBV20-1,TRBJ1-1,.,TGCAGTGCTAGAGATTTGGAGCACCTTGAAGCTTTCTTT,CSARDLEHLEAFF
.,TRBV10-3,TRBJ1-3,.,TGTGCCATATCTGCCGGGACGTCCACTGGAAACACCATATATTTT,CAISAGTSTGNTIYF
once,TRBV27,TRBJ2-1,.,TGTGCCAGCAGTTTAGCGGGGGCTGGTGAGCAGTTCTTC,CASSLAGAGEQFF
.,TRBV15,TRBJ1-1,.,TGTGCCACCTCAAATTGGGAGAACGCTGAAGCTTTCTTT,CATSNWENAEAFF
once,TRBV4-1,TRBJ1-5,TRBD1,TGCGCCAGCAGCCAAGAGGGACAGTTGGGCCAGCCCCAGCATTTT,CASSQEGQLGQPQHF
few,TRBV7-8,TRBJ1-1,.,TGTGCCAGCAGCGAGAACTTAATCAGTGAAGCTTTCTTT,CASSENLISEAFF
.,TRBV30,TRBJ1-2,TRBD1,TGTGCCTGGAGTTCCGGACAGGGAGATGGGTATGGCTACACCTTC,CAWSSGQGDGYGYTF
.,TRBV24-1,TRBJ1-5,.,TGTGCCACCAGTGATTCGACCTTAAACATCAATCAGCCCCAGCATTTT,CATSDSTLNINQPQHF
.,TRBV10-3,TRBJ2-7,.,TGTGCCATCAAGGCAGGGATTGACTACGAGCAGTACTTC,CAIKAGIDYEQYF
.,TRBV30,TRBJ1-2,TRBD1,TGTGCGTGGAAGGGACAGGAGAACTACTATGGCTACACCTTC,CAWKGQENYYGYTF
.,TRBV7-6,TRBJ1-1,TRBD1,TGTGCCAGCAGCTTCACAGGGGGCTGGAACACTGAAGCTTTCTTT,CASSFTGGWNTEAFF
.,TRBV4-1,TRBJ2-1,.,TGCGCCAGCAGCCAACCTCCTGGGGACGTGAATGAGCAGTTCTTC,CASSQPPGDVNEQFF
.,TRBV27,TRBJ2-7,.,TGTGCCAGCAGTTTAAGACAGCACCTGAGCTCCTACGAGCAGTACTTC,CASSLRQHLSSYEQYF
.,TRBV27,TRBJ2-7,.,TGTGCCAGCAGTTACGGGCTACGCTACGAGCAGTACTTC,CASSYGLRYEQYF
.,TRBV30,TRBJ2-1,.,TGTGCCTGGAGTGAAGGTTTGGCCTACAATGAGCAGTTCTTC,CAWSEGLAYNEQFF